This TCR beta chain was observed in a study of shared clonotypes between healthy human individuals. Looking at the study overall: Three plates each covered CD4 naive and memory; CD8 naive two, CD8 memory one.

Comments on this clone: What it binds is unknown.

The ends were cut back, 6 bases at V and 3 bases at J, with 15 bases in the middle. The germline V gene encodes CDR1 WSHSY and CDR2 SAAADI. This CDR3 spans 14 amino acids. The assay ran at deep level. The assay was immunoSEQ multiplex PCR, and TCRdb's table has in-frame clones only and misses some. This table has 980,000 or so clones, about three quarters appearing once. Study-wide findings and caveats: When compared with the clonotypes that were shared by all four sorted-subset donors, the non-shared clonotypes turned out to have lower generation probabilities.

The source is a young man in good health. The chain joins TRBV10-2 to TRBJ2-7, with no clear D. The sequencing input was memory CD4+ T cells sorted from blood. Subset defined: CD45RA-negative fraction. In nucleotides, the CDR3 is TGCGCCAGCAGAGATATTAAGAGCCGCTACGAGCAGTACTTC. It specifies CASRDIKSRYEQYF.